These 19 T cell receptor beta chains came from one sample sequenced in a study of CXCR3-negative and CXCR3-positive naive CD8 T cells. Researchers prepared the TRB cDNA libraries using 5' RACE with UMI labels. From the 5' RACE reads, TCRdb lists one entry per CDR3 protein and no DNA. In total, the table holds about 130,000 distinct CDR3 sequences. The specimen sequenced was naive CXCR3- CD8+ T cells from blood. As to subset: CD45RO-CCR7+CD27+CD95- naive CD8+ T cells lacking CXCR3 (TNR3-). The receptors shown here come from a human donor in good health. Some clones in this sample may be carry-over from other donors' samples.

The J gene is TRBJ2-1, the V gene TRBV9; TCRdb picks TRBD2, but there is no DNA to check that call. In germline, CDR1 is SGDLS, CDR2 YYNGEE. The CDR3 consists of 20 residues. The CDR3 sequence: CANSDFNGGSGAGEEGRQFF. Supplemented by reference TRBV9 and TRBJ2-1, the full variable domain reads DSGVTQTPKHLITATGQRVTLRCSPRSGDLSVYWYQQSLDQGLQFLIQYYNGEERAKGNILERFSAQQFPDLHSELNLSSLELGDSALYFCANSDFNGGSGAGEEGRQFFGPGTRLTVL.

The genes are TRBV5-1 and TRBJ1-3. The CDR3 has 15 amino acids. CDR1 SGHRS and CDR2 YFSETQ come from the germline V gene. CDR3 sequence: CASSLDGSSGNTIYF. Combining the CDR3 with reference TRBV5-1 and TRBJ1-3 gives the whole variable domain KAGVTQTPRYLIKTRGQQVTLSCSPISGHRSVSWYQQTPGQGLQFLFEYFSETQRNKGNFPGRFSGRQFSNSRSEMNVSTLELGDSALYLCASSLDGSSGNTIYFGEGSWLTVV.

The V and J genes are TRBV28 and TRBJ2-3; the TCRdb call, TRBD1, lacks DNA for checking. This CDR3 is 15 amino acids long. Germline CDR1 is MDHEN and CDR2 is SYDVKM. The CDR3 spells CASSPWTGEIDTQYF.

The chain is built from TRBV5-1 and TRBJ2-7; TCRdb reports TRBD2, a call that lacks DNA to check it against. Germline V gene data show CDR1 as SGHRS and CDR2 as YFSETQ. This CDR3 is 15 amino acids long. The CDR3 loop is CASRMLASRFYEQYF.

The chain combines TRBV28 with TRBJ1-1; TCRdb outputs TRBD1, but without DNA this stays unchecked. Per the germline V gene, CDR1 is MDHEN and CDR2 is SYDVKM. The length of the CDR3 is 16 residues. The CDR3 sequence: CASRPTGTGVNTEAFF. The variable domain in full, completed from reference TRBV28 and TRBJ1-1, reads DVKVTQSSRYLVKRTGEKVFLECVQDMDHENMFWYRQDPGLGLRLIYFSYDVKMKEKGDIPEGYSVSREKKERFSLILESASTNQTSMYLCASRPTGTGVNTEAFFGQGTRLTVV.

V is TRBV12-3 or TRBV12-4 and J is TRBJ2-5; TCRdb proposes TRBD1, but this gene call is untestable without DNA. The CDR3 extends over 13 amino acids. The CDR3 is CASSPGPLETQYF.

This chain links TRBV3-1 with TRBJ1-1; the TCRdb call, TRBD1, lacks DNA for checking. The CDR3 length is 15 residues. The germline V gene encodes CDR1 LGHDT and CDR2 YNNKEL (reference sequence). The CDR3 loop reads CASSLEQGRSTEAFF. The full variable domain, with the rest looked up from reference TRBV3-1 and TRBJ1-1, is DTAVSQTPKYLVTQMGNDKSIKCEQNLGHDTMYWYKQDSKKFLKIMFSYNNKELIINETVPNRFSPKSPDKAHLNLHINSLELGDSAVYFCASSLEQGRSTEAFFGQGTRLTVV.

The CDR3 protein is CASMSRVAYEQYF. V and J are TRBV28 and TRBJ2-7; TCRdb lists TRBD1, though no DNA is available to test this call. The CDR3 extends over 13 amino acids. Germline values: CDR1 MDHEN, CDR2 SYDVKM.

The chain combines TRBV7-8 with TRBJ1-5; TCRdb designates TRBD1, a call that cannot be tested without DNA. Germline loops: CDR1 SGHVS, CDR2 FQNEAQ. This CDR3 region has 16 residues. CDR3 loop: CASSLASAGGKQPQHF. Using reference TRBV7-8 and TRBJ1-5 for the parts outside the CDR3, the full variable domain is GAGVSQSPRYKVAKRGQDVALRCDPISGHVSLFWYQQALGQGPEFLTYFQNEAQLDKSGLPSDRFFAERPEGSVSTLKIQRTQQEDSAVYLCASSLASAGGKQPQHFGDGTRLSIL.

The rearrangement uses TRBV7-9 and TRBJ1-1; TCRdb returns TRBD1, unconfirmable since there is no DNA. Germline CDR1 SEHNR, CDR2 FQNEAQ (reference sequence). This CDR3 is 15 amino acids long. The CDR3 here is CASSLSFGTGTEAFF.

This rearrangement joins TRBV7-3 to TRBJ2-5; checking the TCRdb D call of TRBD2 is not possible without DNA. Germline V gene sequence: CDR1 SGHTA, CDR2 FQGTGA. The CDR3 loop spans 17 amino acids. The CDR3 sequence: CASSPGLAGGPQETQYF.

The CDR3 sequence is CASSLRGQNAGELFF. This sequence joins TRBV11-3 and TRBJ2-2; no DNA is available, so the TRBD1 call from TCRdb remains unchecked. This CDR3 is built from 15 residues. The germline gives CDR1 SGHNT, CDR2 YENEEA.

The V call is TRBV7-9, the J call TRBJ2-7; TCRdb's D gene call, TRBD2, goes unchecked for lack of DNA. Per germline, CDR1 SEHNR and CDR2 FQNEAQ (reference sequence). The CDR3 runs 15 residues. The CDR3 loop is CASSHSGLVGYEQYF.

The V gene is TRBV11-1, the J gene TRBJ2-7. Per the germline V gene, CDR1 is SGHAT and CDR2 is FQDESV (reference sequence). CDR3 length equals 12 residues. The CDR3 is CASSFRPYEQYF.

CDR3 protein: CASSQDQRDRIRTDTQYF. The gene calls are TRBV3-1 and TRBJ2-3; TCRdb designates TRBD1, a call that cannot be tested without DNA. Germline lookup yields CDR1 LGHDT and CDR2 YNNKEL (reference sequence). The CDR3 runs 18 residues.

The CDR3 sequence: CASSYSLGRPYEQYF. The rearrangement joins TRBV6-5 to TRBJ2-7. Germline V CDR1 and CDR2: MNHEY, SVGAGI. This CDR3 spans 15 amino acids.

The chain joins TRBV3-1 to TRBJ2-2. Germline values: CDR1 LGHDT, CDR2 YNNKEL (reference sequence). There are 16 residues in the CDR3. CDR3 in amino acids: CASTKGTDILTGELFF.

V is TRBV7-6 and J is TRBJ2-3; the D gene TCRdb calls, TRBD1, cannot be checked with no DNA. This CDR3 comprises 15 residues. Germline V gene sequence: CDR1 SGHVS, CDR2 FNYEAQ. CDR3 protein: CASRQTTQGADTQYF.

This chain connects TRBV11-2 to TRBJ2-7. CDR1 is SGHAT, CDR2 FQNNGV, per germline. The CDR3 covers 13 residues. Here the CDR3 reads CASSSMRQDEQYF.